These T cell receptor beta chains were read from a single sample in a study of radiation and T cells in renal cell carcinoma. TCRdb keeps only in-frame clones here, not all; method: immunoSEQ multiplex PCR. The sample comprises 120,000 to 150,000 clones, 80% to 90% of which are singletons, and around a sixth rests with the top ten. The sample was blood, taken from a patient whose treatment included radiotherapy and nephrectomy. These receptors were collected from a woman between 50 and 59 years old with renal cell carcinoma. CDR3s include the opening cysteine and the closing phenylalanine or tryptophan. The order of the fields is J gene, V gene, clone size, D gene, CDR3 DNA, CDR3 protein. A D gene is named only where the DNA matches it firmly. Clone size is stated in some rows and not others, as once, few, many or a class when expanded.

>TRBJ2-5|TRBV5-4|-|-
TGTGCCAGCAGCGCACACAAACAAGAGACCCAGTACTTC
CASSAHKQETQYF
>TRBJ1-2|TRBV5-4|-|-
TGTGCCAGCAGCTTGGCGGGGTATGGCTACACCTTC
CASSLAGYGYTF
>TRBJ2-3|TRBV5-4|-|TRBD2
TGTGCCAGCAGCTACCAGCGGGGGGCGTCCACAGATACGCAGTATTTT
CASSYQRGASTDTQYF
>TRBJ2-7|TRBV28|-|-
TGTGCCAGCAGTTTTGGGCAGACCTACGAGCAGTACTTC
CASSFGQTYEQYF
>TRBJ2-3|TRBV29-1|-|TRBD2
TGCAGCGTTGGCCCTAGCGGGGGTGCCGATACGCAGTATTTT
CSVGPSGGADTQYF
>TRBJ1-5|TRBV6-1|-|-
TGTGCCAGCAGGGAATCACAGGGCTATAGCAATCAGCCCCAGCATTTT
CASRESQGYSNQPQHF
>TRBJ2-2|TRBV10-3|-|-
TGTGCCATCAGTCCCCAGACCGGGGAGCTGTTTTTT
CAISPQTGELFF
>TRBJ1-2|TRBV5-1|-|TRBD1
TGCGCCAGCAGCTTGAATCTTCGGGGGACAGACTATGGCTACACCTTC
CASSLNLRGTDYGYTF
>TRBJ2-5|TRBV5-1|-|TRBD2
TGCGCCAGCACCAAACCGGGACTAGGCCAAGAGACCCAGTACTTC
CASTKPGLGQETQYF
>TRBJ2-7|TRBV10-3|-|TRBD2
TGTGCCATCATGGGGCCTAGCGGAGCCTCCTACGAGCAGTACTTC
CAIMGPSGASYEQYF
>TRBJ1-2|TRBV28|-|TRBD1
TGTGCCAGCAGTCAAGCCGGGACAGGACTTAACTATGGCTACACCTTC
CASSQAGTGLNYGYTF
>TRBJ2-3|TRBV11-2|-|-
TGTGCCAGCAGCACGGGAGATACGCAGTATTTT
CASSTGDTQYF
>TRBJ1-3|TRBV15|once|-
TGTGCCACCAGCAGAGATTTAGACACCATATATTTT
CATSRDLDTIYF
>TRBJ1-5|TRBV6-5|-|-
TGTGCCAGCAGTGACAGACACGTTCGTCAGCCCCAGCATTTT
CASSDRHVRQPQHF
>TRBJ1-1|TRBV25-1|-|-
TGTGCCAGCAGTGAATCCGGGGGGAGTTTGACTGAAGCTTTCTTT
CASSESGGSLTEAFF
>TRBJ2-2|TRBV10-1|few|TRBD1
TGCGCCAGCAGTGAGCCCGGACAGGGTCCCGGGGAGCTGTTTTTT
CASSEPGQGPGELFF
>TRBJ1-2|TRBV5-4|-|-
TGTGCCAGCAGCTTGAACGTCGGGAACTATGGCTACACCTTC
CASSLNVGNYGYTF
>TRBJ1-2|TRBV5-1|-|-
TGCGCCAGCAGCTTGGACAGGCTGACAACATTTAACTATGGCTACACCTTC
CASSLDRLTTFNYGYTF
>TRBJ2-7|TRBV5-7|-|TRBD1
TGTGCCAGCAGCGCCAACCTAGCAGGGGGCGACGAGCAGTACTTC
CASSANLAGGDEQYF
>TRBJ2-7|TRBV18|-|TRBD1
TGTGCCAGCGAGGGACAGGGCAACGAGCAGTACTTC
CASEGQGNEQYF
>TRBJ2-7|TRBV7-9|once|TRBD1
TGTGCCAGCAGCTTCGGACAGGGAGGTGGCGAGCAGTACTTC
CASSFGQGGGEQYF
>TRBJ1-1|TRBV5-1|few|-
TGCGCCAGCAGCTTGGAGGCAGTGAACACTGAAGCTTTCTTT
CASSLEAVNTEAFF
>TRBJ1-2|TRBV27|-|-
TGTGCCAGCAAGGGGGGGTACCGGGACACGAAGTACTATGGCTACACCTTC
CASKGGYRDTKYYGYTF
>TRBJ2-7|TRBV28|-|-
TGTGCCAGCAGTTTACCATCGGTTATCGGAGTTGCCTACGAGCAGTACTTC
CASSLPSVIGVAYEQYF
>TRBJ1-1|TRBV6-1|-|-
TGTGCCACCGAGGCAGGGTCTACATACACTGAAGCTTTCTTT
CATEAGSTYTEAFF
>TRBJ2-7|TRBV29-1|few|-
TGCAGCGTAAGGGGATTCTACGAGCAGTACTTC
CSVRGFYEQYF
>TRBJ1-1|TRBV9|-|TRBD1
TGTGCCAGCAGCTCCCCCAGGGGGAATACCGAAGCTTTCTTT
CASSSPRGNTEAFF
>TRBJ2-1|TRBV29-1|-|TRBD2
TGCAGCGTTGCGGGCGGGAGCTCCTACAATGAGCAGTTCTTC
CSVAGGSSYNEQFF
>TRBJ2-5|TRBV7-2|-|TRBD2
TGTGCCAGCAGCTTAGCATCGGCGGGAGCAAAAGAGACCCAGTACTTC
CASSLASAGAKETQYF
>TRBJ1-3|TRBV25-1|-|TRBD1
TGTGCCAGCAGGGAAACAGGGGGTGGAAACACCATATATTTT
CASRETGGGNTIYF
>TRBJ2-5|TRBV28|-|-
TGTGCCAGCAGTTTATACGGACTCCTGGAGCAAGAGACCCAGTACTTC
CASSLYGLLEQETQYF
>TRBJ1-3|TRBV7-2|-|-
TGTGCCAGCAGCTTAGAGGGTCTCATCGGGAACACCATATATTTT
CASSLEGLIGNTIYF
>TRBJ2-7|TRBV15|-|-
TGTGCCACCGGAACCTGGGATGTCGCCGAGCAGTACTTC
CATGTWDVAEQYF
>TRBJ2-7|TRBV7-9|-|-
TGTGCCAGCAGCTGGGGTGGCGAGCAGTACTTC
CASSWGGEQYF
>TRBJ1-1|TRBV13|few|-
TGTGCCAGCAGCTTTCAGGTAGGGACTGAAGCTTTCTTT
CASSFQVGTEAFF
>TRBJ1-2|TRBV4-3|-|-
TGCGCCAGCAGCCAAGAGTGGTCGGGGACTCCCTATGGCTACACCTTC
CASSQEWSGTPYGYTF
>TRBJ2-5|TRBV7-9|-|TRBD1
TGTGCCAGCAGCGAGAGAGGCCGGGACAGGGCCAAAGAGACCCAGTACTTC
CASSERGRDRAKETQYF